The clone carrying this TCR beta chain was counted a single time. Using immunoSEQ multiplex PCR, the repertoire was profiled, and TCRdb retains in-frame clones only, with some absent. The repertoire holds 150,000 to 200,000 clones, with about 86% as singletons. Cohort allocation depended upon clinical history that participants reported. The sample belongs to a study of blood T cell repertoires in COVID-19. On the study more broadly: Spain, Italy and the United States supplied samples that represented acute and convalescent COVID-19. Sample material is recorded as cDNA or gDNA derived from T cells, B-cell-depleted T cells, or PBMCs.

Germline V lookup: CDR1 KGHDR, CDR2 SFDVKD. The length of the CDR3 is 16 residues. V lost 3 bases and J lost 3; bases outside the gene matches: 5. What was sequenced was PBMCs or T cells enriched from blood (not recorded which). The gene calls are TRBV24-1 and TRBJ2-2; 8 bases match TRBD1. This receptor was taken from a woman aged 45-59 years in a cohort exposed to, infected with or recovered from COVID-19 (not recorded which). DNA for the CDR3: TGTGCCACCAGTGATCCGAACAGGGGGGACACCGGGGAGCTGTTTTTT. Protein: CATSDPNRGDTGELFF.